This T cell receptor beta chain is from a study of shared clonotypes between healthy human individuals. The CDR3 length is 13 residues. The V gene's germline CDR1 is SNHLY and CDR2 FYNNEI. Trimming cost V 8 bases and J 10 bases, with 18 bases left between them. This clone showed up many times. TCRdb's copy holds only in-frame clones and misses some; the assay was immunoSEQ multiplex PCR. Of 490,000 or so clones listed, around 78% were seen once; the top ten hold 10% to 15%. The sequenced sample was PBMCs. The chain carries TRBV2 and TRBJ1-5; TRBD1 is a possible D gene (5 bases). The sequence came from a middle-aged woman in good health. Some clones in this sample may be carry-over from other donors' samples. For the CDR3, the DNA is TGTGCCAGCGAACGCGACAGCCGAGGACCCCAGCATTTT. Protein product: CASERDSRGPQHF. The full variable domain, its missing parts supplied by reference TRBV2 and TRBJ1-5, is EPEVTQTPSHQVTQMGQEVILRCVPISNHLYFYWYRQILGQKVEFLVSFYNNEISEKSEIFDDQFSVERPDGSNFTLKIRSTKLEDSAMYFCASERDSRGPQHFGDGTRLSIL.